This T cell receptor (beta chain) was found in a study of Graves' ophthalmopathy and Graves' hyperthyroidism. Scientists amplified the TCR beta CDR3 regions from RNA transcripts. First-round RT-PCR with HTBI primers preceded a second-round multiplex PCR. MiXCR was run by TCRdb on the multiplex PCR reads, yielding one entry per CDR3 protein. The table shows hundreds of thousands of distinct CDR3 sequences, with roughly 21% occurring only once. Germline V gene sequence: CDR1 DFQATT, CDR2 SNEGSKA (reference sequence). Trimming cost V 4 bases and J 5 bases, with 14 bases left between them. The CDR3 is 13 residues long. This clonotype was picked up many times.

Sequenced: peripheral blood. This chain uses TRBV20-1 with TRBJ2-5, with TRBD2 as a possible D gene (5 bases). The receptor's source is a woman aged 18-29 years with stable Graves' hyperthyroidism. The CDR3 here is CSAKTRTWETQYF. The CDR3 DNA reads TGCAGTGCTAAGACCCGGACTTGGGAGACCCAGTACTTC.